This TCR beta chain was identified during a study of T cell repertoires in cytomegalovirus infection. At the level of the study: The public TCR beta signatures pointed to both CMV infection and matching HLA type.

Trimming took 6 bases from V and 8 from J; bases not matched to a gene: 6. The CDR3 extends over 13 amino acids. Looked up from germline, CDR1 is MNHEY and CDR2 is SVGAGI. TCRdb fed the reads into MiXCR, producing one record per CDR3 protein. The repertoire holds around 78,000 distinct CDR3 sequences, with more than 20% as singletons. As to this clonotype: The antigen remains undetermined.

Whole-study findings and limits: Within the response measured ex vivo, HLA-C-restricted CMV-specific TCR beta clonotypes were dominant. Pooled public TCR beta family frequency picked out CMV carriers with the relevant HLA.

The chain combines TRBV6-5 with TRBJ2-1; TRBD2 matches 8 bases. Sequences were derived from CD8+ T cells from cultured PBMCs, sampled from culture after CMV antigen stimulation. The origin of this receptor is a human donor in good health (CMV status not recorded). Some clones in this sample may be carry-over from other donors' samples. The chain's CDR3 is CASSPGGGHEQFF. The CDR3 nucleotides read TGTGCCAGCAGCCCGGGGGGGGGCCATGAGCAGTTCTTC.